This TCR beta chain was documented in a study of Ad26.COV2.S vaccination and SARS-CoV-2 variants. Treatment meaning: 15 to 20 received Ad26.COV2.S at low or high dose, single or two shots; roughly five received placebo; per-sample allocation not given. Day 63 following the first vaccine or placebo injection was when the samples were taken. The CDR3 extends over 15 amino acids. V was clipped by 0 bases and J by 5 bases, with 11 bases between them. Germline CDR1 and CDR2: SGDLS and YYNGEE. Repertoires were generated with immunoSEQ multiplex PCR, while TCRdb's copy carries only in-frame clones and drops some. This sample yields roughly 350,000 clones, of which 75% to 90% are seen a single time; around 10% belongs to the top ten. A remark on this clone: The antigen is undetermined.

Study-wide results and limits: Vaccinees and placebo recipients showed similar non-spike TCR breadth. It was vaccine recipients, not placebo recipients, who had the higher spike-specific TCR breadth.

This rearrangement joins TRBV9 to TRBJ2-2; D is unresolved. This TCR was sampled from a person aged 18 to 59 who received the Ad26.COV2.S COVID-19 vaccine or a placebo. The material sequenced was peripheral blood, taken in a trial of Ad26.COV2.S vaccine versus placebo. The CDR3 nucleotides are TGTGCCAGCAGCGTAGGAGTAACACCGACCGGGGAGCTGTTTTTT. Its translation is CASSVGVTPTGELFF.